The 20 T cell receptor beta chains in this list originate from one sample, sequenced in a study of beta chain features in type 1 diabetes. The authors reverse transcribed all of the isolated RNA, so sequencing captured expressed TCRB transcripts. Only in-frame clones appear in the TCRdb table, and some are missing; sequencing was by immunoSEQ multiplex PCR. Of around 300,000 clones listed, approximately 9.9% were seen once; the top ten hold roughly 0.014%. The sample was naive CD4+ T cells from blood. The receptors shown here come from a woman younger than 45 in good health.

J is TRBJ2-3 and V is TRBV29-1, with 9 bases identical to TRBD1. From germline, CDR1 is SQVTM and CDR2 ANQGSEA. Trimming cost V 0 bases and J 3 bases; bases outside gene matches: 4. The CDR3 sequence is 15 residues long. CDR3 nucleotide sequence: TGCAGCGTTGAAGATCCGGACAGGGGTACAGATACGCAGTATTTT. This gives the protein CSVEDPDRGTDTQYF.

The chain has TRBV19 and TRBJ2-1, with 7 bases fitting TRBD2. Germline values: CDR1 LNHDA, CDR2 SQIVND (reference sequence). V shed 9 bases, J shed 3 bases, and the junction held 8 bases outside the gene matches. The CDR3 has 14 residues. The CDR3 reads CASHLAGVYNEQFF. In nucleotides, the CDR3 is TGTGCCAGCCATCTGGCGGGAGTCTACAATGAGCAGTTCTTC.

The V and J genes are TRBV28 and TRBJ2-3, with 7 bases lining up with TRBD2. Germline V gene lookup returns CDR1 MDHEN and CDR2 SYDVKM. Trimming at V came to 8 bases and at J to 0 bases, leaving 11 bases not matched to a gene. CDR3 size: 16 residues. The CDR3 loop reads CASPPAAAGSTDTQYF. Written as DNA, the CDR3 is TGTGCCAGCCCCCCCGCGGCAGCGGGAAGCACAGATACGCAGTATTTT.

The chain couples TRBV15 to TRBJ2-6, with D perhaps matching TRBD2 (5 bases). The CDR3 consists of 17 residues. Germline V gene data show CDR1 as LNHNV and CDR2 as YYDKDF (reference sequence). Trimming stripped 5 bases from V and 2 bases from J, with 16 bases between. The CDR3 region is CATSLKSGGAGANVLTF. The CDR3 nucleotides read TGTGCCACCAGCTTAAAAAGCGGAGGCGCTGGGGCCAACGTCCTGACTTTC.

V usage is TRBV5-1 and J usage is TRBJ2-7; 9 nucleotides agree with TRBD1. Germline-derived CDR1 and CDR2 are SGHRS and YFSETQ. The CDR3 runs to 14 residues. The junction had 4 bases not matched to a gene; V was cut back by 0 bases and J by 6 bases. CDR3 DNA: TGCGCCAGCAGCTTGGCACAGGGGGCGGGCGAGCAGTACTTC. Its translation is CASSLAQGAGEQYF.

The V gene is TRBV7-3, the J gene TRBJ2-2, with D perhaps TRBD2 (6 bases). V lost 3 bases to trimming and J lost 2 bases, with 10 bases between them. Germline lookup yields CDR1 SGHTA and CDR2 FQGTGA. CDR3 size: 15 residues. The CDR3 DNA reads as TGTGCCAGCAGCTTGTCCGGGGGAAACACCGGGGAGCTGTTTTTT. Amino acid sequence: CASSLSGGNTGELFF.

Only a few counts were recorded for this clone. The J gene is TRBJ2-1, the V gene TRBV5-4, with 10 bases matching TRBD2. The CDR3 runs 15 residues. Per germline, CDR1 SGHNT and CDR2 YYREEE (reference sequence). V shed 3 bases, J shed 10 bases, and the junction held 10 bases outside the gene matches. CDR3 bases: TGTGCCAGCAGCTACCCCTTAGCGGGAGGTGGGGAGCAGTTCTTC. It yields the protein CASSYPLAGGGEQFF.

V gene TRBV11-3 combines with J gene TRBJ2-7; 8 nucleotides agree with TRBD2. The J segment lost 6 bases and the V segment lost 4 bases, leaving 5 bases of the junction unmatched. This CDR3 region has 13 residues. Germline V gene data show CDR1 as SGHNT and CDR2 as YENEEA. This CDR3 reads CASSSGLEGEQYF. CDR3 in DNA: TGTGCCAGCAGCTCGGGACTAGAGGGCGAGCAGTACTTC.

The rearrangement links TRBV7-6 to TRBJ2-1, with 9 bases identical to TRBD1. CDR3 length: 16 residues. Germline assignment: CDR1 SGHVS and CDR2 FNYEAQ. V lost 5 bases, J lost 4 bases, and 9 bases stayed unmatched. The CDR3 nucleotides read TGTGCCAGCAGCCACTTCGGACAGGGGTCTTACAATGAGCAGTTCTTC. Amino acids: CASSHFGQGSYNEQFF.

The rearrangement joins TRBV7-2 to TRBJ1-5; D is undetermined. Germline V gives CDR1 SGHTA, CDR2 FQGNSA. Trimming removed 5 bases at V and 7 bases at J, with 12 bases between. The CDR3 extends over 13 amino acids. The CDR3 sequence: CASSPTDQQPQHF. The CDR3 DNA follows: TGTGCCAGCAGCCCCACCGATCAGCAGCCCCAGCATTTT.

The J gene is TRBJ2-7, the V gene TRBV28; maybe TRBD2 (6 bases). The CDR3 spans 15 residues. V was pared by 2 bases and J by 4 bases, with 15 bases between. Germline V gives CDR1 MDHEN, CDR2 SYDVKM. CDR3: CASSLLSGSVYEQYF. The DNA for the CDR3 is TGTGCCAGCAGTTTACTGTCCGGGAGCGTATACGAGCAGTACTTC.

This clone has just a few counts. CDR3 DNA sequence: TGTGCCAGCAGCTTAGTATCCGGGCCGGGGGAGACCCAGTACTTC. The encoded protein is CASSLVSGPGETQYF. The V and J genes are TRBV7-3 and TRBJ2-5, with D maybe TRBD2 (5 bases). Germline V CDR1 and CDR2: SGHTA, FQGTGA. The CDR3 length is 15 residues. Trimming pared 2 bases from V and 5 bases from J, leaving 15 bases between.

This clone was detected a few times. The genes are TRBV5-1 and TRBJ1-2, with D possibly TRBD1 on 6 matching bases. Germline CDR1 SGHRS, CDR2 YFSETQ. The CDR3 runs 14 residues. Trimming took off 2 bases at V and 5 bases at J, with 13 bases between the two ends. In DNA, the CDR3 is TGCGCCAGCAGCTTAACAGGGAAGAGGTATGGCTACACCTTC. Protein sequence: CASSLTGKRYGYTF.

The J gene is TRBJ2-6, the V gene TRBV7-3, with 7 bases that match TRBD1. CDR1 is SGHTA and CDR2 is FQGTGA in the germline V gene. The trim removed 2 bases at V and 4 bases at J, leaving 8 bases unmatched. The CDR3 sequence is 17 residues long. The CDR3 loop reads CASSLFTGVAGANVLTF. As DNA, the CDR3 is TGTGCCAGCAGCTTATTCACAGGGGTGGCCGGGGCCAACGTCCTGACTTTC.

In its sample, this clone was seen a few times. The genes are TRBV18 and TRBJ2-3, with D unresolved. In germline, CDR1 is KGHSH, CDR2 LQKENI. CDR3 size: 14 residues. V was cut by 3 bases and J by 2 bases, with 9 bases left in between. CDR3 loop: CASSPGSNTDTQYF. CDR3 DNA: TGTGCCAGCTCACCGGGCTCCAACACAGATACGCAGTATTTT.

This clone was counted between two and nine times. This rearrangement joins TRBV7-3 to TRBJ2-7; D may be TRBD2 (7 bases). Germline loops: CDR1 SGHTA, CDR2 FQGTGA. Trimming cost V 4 bases and J 4 bases, with 20 bases left between them. CDR3 size: 16 residues. The DNA of the CDR3 is TGTGCCAGCAGCTCAATGGGGGGGCCTTCGCCTTACGAGCAGTACTTC. Its translation: CASSSMGGPSPYEQYF. Combining the CDR3 with reference TRBV7-3 and TRBJ2-7 gives the whole variable domain GAGVSQTPSNKVTEKGKYVELRCDPISGHTALYWYRQSLGQGPEFLIYFQGTGAADDSGLPNDRFFAVRPEGSVSTLKIQRTERGDSAVYLCASSSMGGPSPYEQYFGPGTRLTVT.

V usage is TRBV18 and J usage is TRBJ2-1, with 11 bases matching TRBD2. Germline CDR1 is KGHSH and CDR2 is LQKENI. The CDR3 extends over 17 amino acids. Trimming removed 4 bases from V and 4 bases from J; junction bases left unmatched: 9. CDR3 DNA sequence: TGTGCCAGCTCACTCCCGGGACTAGCGGACCCTTACAATGAGCAGTTCTTC. Protein sequence: CASSLPGLADPYNEQFF.

In this sample, this clone turned up a few times. The chain joins TRBV29-1 to TRBJ2-1, with TRBD1 matching over 8 bases. CDR1 SQVTM and CDR2 ANQGSEA come from the germline V gene. V shed 8 bases and J 7 bases; nucleotides not matched to a gene: 16. The CDR3 totals 15 residues. CDR3 nucleotides: TGCAGCACGTCCCTCACAGGGGGGACCCTGAATGAGCAGTTCTTC. It is translated as CSTSLTGGTLNEQFF.

There are a few counts of this clone. The chain uses TRBV18 and TRBJ2-1; TRBD2 aligns across 7 bases. After removal of 3 bases from V and 0 bases from J, the junction contained 5 bases not matched to a gene. The germline CDR1 and CDR2 sequences are KGHSH and LQKENI. The CDR3 length is 16 residues. In DNA form, the CDR3 reads TGTGCCAGCTCACCCTTGGGGGGGGTCTCCTACAATGAGCAGTTCTTC. Protein: CASSPLGGVSYNEQFF. The whole variable domain, remainder taken from reference TRBV18 and TRBJ2-1, is NAGVMQNPRHLVRRRGQEARLRCSPMKGHSHVYWYRQLPEEGLKFMVYLQKENIIDESGMPKERFSAEFPKEGPSILRIQQVVRGDSAAYFCASSPLGGVSYNEQFFGPGTRLTVL.

This clone was seen more than once but under ten times. The chain joins TRBV4-3 to TRBJ2-6; weak D call: TRBD2 (5 bases). Deletions cut 2 bases from V and 4 bases from J, with 15 bases between. This CDR3 is 17 amino acids long. Germline CDR1 and CDR2: LGHNA and YSLEER. This CDR3 is CASSQRTGNSGANVLTF. CDR3 in DNA: TGCGCCAGCAGCCAACGGACGGGGAACTCCGGGGCCAACGTCCTGACTTTC.